The 25 T cell receptor beta chains reported below all come from one sample, sequenced in a study of human T cells and chemical hapten exposure. Each CDR3 protein is one row after TCRdb ran MiXCR on the RACE reads. The table shows 84,000 or so distinct CDR3 sequences, with 8.5% occurring only once. Time point: pre-sensitization, week 0. Specified treatment: therapeutic diphenylcyclopropenone sensitization with weekly scalp DPC. Source: whole blood, taken in connection with sensitization to the hapten diphenylcyclopropenone (DPC). The receptors were gathered from a man aged 40-55 years with alopecia areata. Some clones in this sample may be carry-over from other donors' samples.

This clonotype is labeled medium-sized. CDR3 in DNA: TGTGCCAGCAGTGACTCCGCTAGCGGGAGCGATGAGCAGTTCTTC. It specifies CASSDSASGSDEQFF. V is TRBV6-4 and J is TRBJ2-1; 10 bases match TRBD2. After removal of 0 bases from V and 8 bases from J, the junction contained 4 bases not matched to a gene. The CDR3 contains 15 residues. Germline V lookup: CDR1 MRHNA, CDR2 SNTAGT.

V usage is TRBV9 and J usage is TRBJ2-5; D is perhaps TRBD2 (6 bases). Trimming took 4 bases from V and 5 from J, leaving 6 bases between them. The CDR3 loop spans 11 amino acids. Per the germline V gene, CDR1 is SGDLS and CDR2 is YYNGEE. The chain's CDR3 is CASSREETQYF. Here the CDR3 DNA reads TGTGCCAGCAGCCGGGAGGAGACCCAGTACTTC.

This clonotype was picked up a small number of times. The chain has TRBV12-3 or TRBV12-4 and TRBJ2-7; TRBD1 aligns across 7 bases. The junction had 7 bases not matched to a gene; V was cut back by 7 bases and J by 4 bases. This CDR3 has 13 amino acids. CDR3 loop: CASTSTGWYEQYF. The CDR3 nucleotides read TGTGCCAGCACCTCGACAGGGTGGTACGAGCAGTACTTC.

The rearrangement joins TRBV12-3 or TRBV12-4 to TRBJ2-3, with TRBD2 as a possible D gene (5 bases). V shed 4 bases and J shed 1 base, with 12 bases lying between them. The CDR3 runs 15 residues. CDR3 DNA sequence: TGTGCCAGCAGTTCTCCGTCGCGGGGCACAGATACGCAGTATTTT. Translation: CASSSPSRGTDTQYF.

A remark on this clonotype: A much larger clone differs by one base, so this may be a read error. The CDR3 DNA follows: TGCGCCAGCAGCCGAGACAATGAAGCTTTCTTT. This codes for CASSRDNEAFF. The J gene is TRBJ1-1, the V gene TRBV5-1; D is uncertain. CDR3 length: 11 amino acids. Germline CDR1 SGHRS, CDR2 YFSETQ. V was pared by 4 bases and J by 7 bases, with 8 bases between.

This chain links TRBV5-1 with TRBJ2-5; TRBD2 matches 8 bases. Germline trimming cut 0 bases from V and 5 bases from J; bases unmatched to any gene: 12. The length of the CDR3 is 17 residues. The germline V gene has CDR1 SGHRS and CDR2 YFSETQ. CDR3 DNA sequence: TGCGCCAGCAGCTTGGATCCAAGCGGGAGAGGGGAGGAGACCCAGTACTTC. It encodes CASSLDPSGRGEETQYF.

Many counts were recorded for this clonotype. The chain uses TRBV4-3 and TRBJ1-2; no clear D. The CDR3 is 13 residues long. Trimming stripped 4 bases from V and 3 bases from J, with 9 bases between. Per the germline V gene, CDR1 is LGHNA and CDR2 is YSLEER. In DNA, the CDR3 is TGCGCCAGCAGCCCTCACCGTGACTATGGCTACACCTTC. The encoded protein is CASSPHRDYGYTF.

The table lists this clonotype with a few counts. The chain joins TRBV12-3 or TRBV12-4 to TRBJ2-3; 10 bases line up with TRBD2. V lost 8 bases and J lost 3; bases outside the gene matches: 5. This CDR3 region has 14 residues. The DNA of the CDR3 is TGTGCCAGCCTCATAGCGGGAGGAACAGATACGCAGTATTTT. This encodes CASLIAGGTDTQYF.

This clonotype came up many times. The chain joins TRBV9 to TRBJ1-5; D is uncertain. Trimming pared 1 base from V and 3 bases from J, leaving 11 bases between. CDR3 length: 15 amino acids. The germline gives CDR1 SGDLS, CDR2 YYNGEE. The CDR3 region has the DNA TGTGCCAGCAGCGTATCGGAAGCAATCAATCAGCCCCAGCATTTT. Amino acid sequence: CASSVSEAINQPQHF.

The chain is built from TRBV20-1 and TRBJ2-3, with 9 bases matching TRBD2. J was trimmed by 3 bases and V by 6 bases; bases with no gene match: 10. The CDR3 is made up of 15 amino acids. CDR1 and CDR2 from the germline V gene are DFQATT and SNEGSKA (reference sequence). The CDR3 sequence is CSATTSGAGTDTQYF. The CDR3 coding sequence is TGCAGTGCCACGACTAGCGGCGCGGGGACAGATACGCAGTATTTT.

This clonotype was found a few times. V and J are TRBV4-1 and TRBJ2-7, with 9 bases aligning to TRBD1. J lost 4 bases, V lost 1 base, and 5 bases had no gene match. The CDR3 extends over 15 amino acids. CDR1 is MGHRA, CDR2 YSYEKL, per germline. The CDR3 nucleotides are TGCGCCAGCAGCCAAGGGACAGGGGAAAGATACGAGCAGTACGTC. As protein: CASSQGTGERYEQYV.

This clonotype was detected many times. This rearrangement joins TRBV2 to TRBJ1-6, with D unclear. V shed 5 bases and J shed 6 bases, with 5 bases lying between them. Germline values: CDR1 SNHLY, CDR2 FYNNEI. This CDR3 contains 12 residues. The CDR3 sequence: CASSYSNSPLHF. The CDR3, as DNA: TGTGCCAGCAGTTACAGTAATTCACCCCTCCACTTT. The full variable domain, in which reference TRBV2 and TRBJ1-6 provide the parts outside the CDR3, is EPEVTQTPSHQVTQMGQEVILRCVPISNHLYFYWYRQILGQKVEFLVSFYNNEISEKSEIFDDQFSVERPDGSNFTLKIRSTKLEDSAMYFCASSYSNSPLHFGNGTRLTVT.

The genes are TRBV7-9 and TRBJ1-4, with D perhaps matching TRBD1 (5 bases). V lost 7 bases and J 8 bases, leaving 17 bases between the germline ends. The CDR3 runs 14 residues. Germline values: CDR1 SEHNR, CDR2 FQNEAQ (reference sequence). The CDR3: CASKRSPGEEKLFF. The CDR3 nucleotides are TGTGCCAGCAAGCGAAGCCCGGGGGAGGAAAAACTGTTTTTT. The full variable domain, completed using reference TRBV7-9 and TRBJ1-4, is DTGVSQNPRHKITKRGQNVTFRCDPISEHNRLYWYRQTLGQGPEFLTYFQNEAQLEKSRLLSDRFSAERPKGSFSTLEIQRTEQGDSAMYLCASKRSPGEEKLFFGSGTQLSVL.

Only a few counts were recorded for this clonotype. V is TRBV4-2 and J is TRBJ1-3; 9 bases align to TRBD1. Per the germline V gene, CDR1 is LGHNA and CDR2 is YNFKEQ. The CDR3 totals 18 residues. The junction had 9 bases not matched to a gene; V was cut back by 0 bases and J by 3 bases. The CDR3 here is CASSQDDTTGGSGNTIYF. The DNA of the CDR3 is TGTGCCAGCAGCCAAGATGATACAACAGGGGGCAGTGGAAACACCATATATTTT.

This clonotype has at least ten counts. V and J are TRBV3-1 and TRBJ1-2; no definite D call. This CDR3 is 12 amino acids long. The germline V and J ends were trimmed by 8 bases and 5 bases, with 12 bases remaining between them. CDR1 and CDR2 from the germline V gene are LGHDT and YNNKEL (reference sequence). CDR3 bases: TGTGCCAGCGTCGACGGCCGGTATGGCTACACCTTC. Translating it yields CASVDGRYGYTF.

The V gene is TRBV29-1, the J gene TRBJ2-3, with 15 bases identical to TRBD2. The CDR3 totals 17 residues. Germline trimming cut 8 bases from V and 3 bases from J; bases unmatched to any gene: 12. The germline CDR1 and CDR2 sequences are SQVTM and ANQGSEA. The CDR3 sequence is CSLRGTGTSGRTDTQYF. CDR3 DNA sequence: TGCAGCTTACGTGGAACCGGGACTAGCGGGAGGACAGATACGCAGTATTTT.

This clonotype was picked up many times. The chain recombines TRBV24-1 with TRBJ2-2, with a tentative D call TRBD1 (6 bases). Per germline, CDR1 KGHDR and CDR2 SFDVKD. CDR3 length: 14 amino acids. V gave up 7 bases and J gave up 1 base, with 9 bases separating them. As DNA, the CDR3 is TGTGCCACCAGACCGGGACAGAACACCGGGGAGCTGTTTTTT. Amino acid sequence: CATRPGQNTGELFF.

The table lists this clonotype with many counts. This chain joins TRBV29-1 and TRBJ2-1; possibly TRBD2 for D (6 bases). This CDR3 is 11 amino acids long. The ends were cut back, 8 bases at V and 7 bases at J, with 12 bases in the middle. Germline V lookup: CDR1 SQVTM, CDR2 ANQGSEA. CDR3 coding DNA: TGCAGCTCATGGGCGGGAAATGAGCAGTTCTTC. Protein product: CSSWAGNEQFF.

This clonotype was recorded a few times. Here the CDR3 DNA reads TGTGCCTGGGGAACTATGAATGAGCAGTTCTTC. Translation gives CAWGTMNEQFF. The V gene is TRBV30, the J gene TRBJ2-1; no firm D call. Germline values: CDR1 GTSNPN, CDR2 SVGIG (reference sequence). The germline V and J ends were trimmed by 5 bases and 7 bases, with 9 bases remaining between them. The CDR3 contains 11 residues.

This clonotype was detected many times. The chain uses TRBV29-1 and TRBJ1-3, with D hard to call. The CDR3 covers 13 residues. Germline V gene data show CDR1 as SQVTM and CDR2 as ANQGSEA. V was clipped by 4 bases and J by 0 bases, with 7 bases between them. CDR3 DNA sequence: TGCAGCGTTGCGCTGAGCTCTGGAAACACCATATATTTT. Protein sequence: CSVALSSGNTIYF. Supplemented by reference TRBV29-1 and TRBJ1-3, the full variable domain reads SAVISQKPSRDICQRGTSLTIQCQVDSQVTMMFWYRQQPGQSLTLIATANQGSEATYESGFVIDKFPISRPNLTFSTLTVSNMSPEDSSIYLCSVALSSGNTIYFGEGSWLTVV.

Many counts were recorded for this clonotype. V usage is TRBV12-5 and J usage is TRBJ1-2; 10 nucleotides agree with TRBD1. The length of the CDR3 is 16 residues. Germline values: CDR1 LGHNT, CDR2 FRNRAP. Germline trimming cut 6 bases from V and 3 bases from J; bases unmatched to any gene: 10. This CDR3 reads CASGQDRGRSHYGYTF. The CDR3 DNA follows: TGTGCTAGTGGCCAGGACAGGGGGAGATCCCACTATGGCTACACCTTC.

The sample holds a few counts of this clonotype. The chain is built from TRBV6-2 or TRBV6-3 and TRBJ2-7, with 8 bases aligning to TRBD2. The V gene end was trimmed by 2 bases and the J gene end by 6 bases; junction bases not matched to a gene: 9. Germline V gene data show CDR1 as MNHEY and CDR2 as SVGEGT. CDR3 length: 15 amino acids. CDR3 sequence (DNA): TGTGCCAGCAGTTACACCGGGACTAGTTTCGGCGAGCAGTACGTC. It codes for CASSYTGTSFGEQYV.

This clonotype came up a few times. The V call is TRBV5-1, the J call TRBJ1-1; unclear D gene. Trimming pared 0 bases from V and 7 bases from J, leaving 16 bases between. Germline V gene sequence: CDR1 SGHRS, CDR2 YFSETQ. The CDR3 is made up of 15 amino acids. The CDR3 bases are TGCGCCAGCAGCTTGGAAAATTCCGGTTTTGGTGAAGCTTTCTTT. Translated, it gives CASSLENSGFGEAFF.

Ten or more counts support this clonotype. The chain links TRBV28 to TRBJ2-3, with D possibly TRBD1 on 6 matching bases. The germline gives CDR1 MDHEN, CDR2 SYDVKM. V shed 7 bases and J shed 6 bases, with 17 bases lying between them. The CDR3 spans 14 residues. The CDR3 region has the DNA TGTGCCAGCACCCTCCACAGGGTTGCGGATACGCAGTATTTT. Translated, it gives CASTLHRVADTQYF.

There are a few counts of this clonotype. V and J are TRBV20-1 and TRBJ2-3, with D unresolved. The CDR3 is made up of 13 amino acids. Looked up from germline, CDR1 is DFQATT and CDR2 is SNEGSKA (reference sequence). Trimming cost V 3 bases and J 4 bases, with 11 bases left between them. This CDR3 reads CSASRAFPDTQYF. CDR3 DNA: TGCAGTGCTAGTCGAGCCTTTCCAGATACGCAGTATTTT.